The clone carrying this TCR beta chain was found a few times. The data belong to a study of T cells after yellow fever vaccination. Per the germline V gene, CDR1 is MGHRA and CDR2 is YSYEKL. V gave up 4 bases and J gave up 3 bases, with 9 bases separating them. The CDR3 length is 13 residues. TCRdb processed the 5' RACE reads anew with MiXCR; each CDR3 protein has one entry. The data hold 300,000 to 400,000 distinct CDR3 sequences, with approximately 9% observed a single time. Sequenced material: PBMCs, taken on the day of the first yellow fever vaccination. The chain has TRBV4-1 and TRBJ1-2; no reliable D call. The source of this sequence is a man aged 18 to 29 who received the YFV17D yellow fever vaccine. The CDR3 DNA follows: TGCGCCAGCAGCCCGAATAAGGACTATGGCTACACCTTC. Translated, it gives CASSPNKDYGYTF.